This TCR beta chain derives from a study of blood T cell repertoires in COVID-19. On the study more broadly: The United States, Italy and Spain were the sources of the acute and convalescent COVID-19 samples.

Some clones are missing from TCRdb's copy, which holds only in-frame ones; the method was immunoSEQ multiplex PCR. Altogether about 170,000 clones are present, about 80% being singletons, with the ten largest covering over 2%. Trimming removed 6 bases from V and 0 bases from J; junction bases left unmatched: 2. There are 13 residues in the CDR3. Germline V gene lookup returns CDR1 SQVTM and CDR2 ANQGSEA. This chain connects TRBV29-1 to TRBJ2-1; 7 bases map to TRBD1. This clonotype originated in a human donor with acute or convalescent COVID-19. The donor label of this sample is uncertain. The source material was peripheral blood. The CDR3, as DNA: TGCAGCGTCGGGACAGACTCCTACAATGAGCAGTTCTTC. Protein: CSVGTDSYNEQFF.